The 29 T cell receptor beta chains given below trace back to one sample, sequenced in a study of blood T cell repertoires in COVID-19. Generated by immunoSEQ multiplex PCR, the TCRdb table keeps only in-frame clones and is missing some. The sample holds approximately 47,000 clones, around 86% seen once. Sequencing was carried out using peripheral blood. These receptors came from a woman in her fifties or sixties with acute or convalescent COVID-19.

This chain joins TRBV28 and TRBJ1-4; D remains unclear. Germline CDR1 MDHEN, CDR2 SYDVKM. The germline V and J ends were trimmed by 8 bases and 0 bases, with 10 bases remaining between them. This CDR3 comprises 14 residues. CDR3 in amino acids: CASGRGATNEKLFF. Here the CDR3 DNA reads TGTGCCAGCGGGCGGGGTGCAACTAATGAAAAACTGTTTTTT.

This clone was observed a single time. The chain joins TRBV6-5 to TRBJ1-2, with 9 bases lining up with TRBD1. This CDR3 region has 14 residues. J was trimmed by 5 bases and V by 5 bases; bases with no gene match: 6. Germline CDR1 MNHEY, CDR2 SVGAGI. The CDR3 sequence: CASSTGQGHYGYTF. In DNA form, the CDR3 reads TGTGCCAGCAGTACCGGACAGGGGCATTATGGCTACACCTTC.

This clone was observed once. The rearrangement links TRBV13 to TRBJ2-7; 12 positions match TRBD2. V gave up 5 bases and J gave up 5 bases; unmatched junction bases: 10. The CDR3 sequence is 16 residues long. Germline lookup yields CDR1 PRHDT and CDR2 FYEKMQ (reference sequence). CDR3 sequence: CASSQRVLAGGNEQYF. CDR3 DNA: TGTGCCAGCAGCCAACGCGTACTAGCGGGAGGCAACGAGCAGTACTTC.

This clone was counted a single time. The chain has TRBV15 and TRBJ1-5, with D tentatively TRBD1 (5 bases). V was cut by 0 bases and J by 0 bases, with 9 bases left in between. This CDR3 spans 16 amino acids. The germline V gene has CDR1 LNHNV and CDR2 YYDKDF (reference sequence). CDR3 in amino acids: CATSRDQGDSNQPQHF. CDR3 bases: TGTGCCACCAGCAGAGATCAAGGGGATAGCAATCAGCCCCAGCATTTT.

The chain couples TRBV4-1 to TRBJ1-5, with 8 bases aligning to TRBD1. Germline V gives CDR1 MGHRA, CDR2 YSYEKL. Trimming removed 2 bases from V and 4 bases from J; junction bases left unmatched: 1. This CDR3 comprises 14 residues. The CDR3 spells CASSQRTGNQPQHF. CDR3 nucleotides: TGCGCCAGCAGCCAACGGACAGGGAATCAGCCCCAGCATTTT.

The chain uses TRBV7-2 and TRBJ1-1; no clear D gene. CDR1 and CDR2 from the germline V gene are SGHTA and FQGNSA. V was trimmed by 5 bases and J by 0 bases, leaving 7 bases between them. The CDR3 is made up of 13 amino acids. This CDR3 reads CASSGRMNTEAFF. CDR3 DNA sequence: TGTGCCAGCAGCGGGAGAATGAACACTGAAGCTTTCTTT.

This clone is a singleton in its sample. The chain uses TRBV18 and TRBJ2-3, with 9 positions matching TRBD1. J was trimmed by 6 bases and V by 4 bases; bases with no gene match: 5. CDR1 KGHSH and CDR2 LQKENI come from the germline V gene. This CDR3 has 14 amino acids. This CDR3 reads CASSRGQGSDTQYF. The CDR3 nucleotides read TGTGCCAGCTCACGCGGACAGGGGTCGGATACGCAGTATTTT. Drawing the rest from reference TRBV18 and TRBJ2-3, the complete variable domain is NAGVMQNPRHLVRRRGQEARLRCSPMKGHSHVYWYRQLPEEGLKFMVYLQKENIIDESGMPKERFSAEFPKEGPSILRIQQVVRGDSAAYFCASSRGQGSDTQYFGPGTRLTVL.

This chain connects TRBV4-2 to TRBJ2-1; 11 bases are shared with TRBD2. Germline lookup yields CDR1 LGHNA and CDR2 YNFKEQ. The V gene end was trimmed by 2 bases and the J gene end by 10 bases; junction bases not matched to a gene: 7. The CDR3 contains 15 residues. The CDR3 loop is CASSQLAGGPWEQFF. CDR3 DNA sequence: TGTGCCAGCAGCCAATTAGCGGGGGGGCCATGGGAGCAGTTCTTC.

V usage is TRBV3-1 (or the pseudogene TRBV3-2) and J usage is TRBJ2-3; possibly TRBD2 for D (5 bases). Trimming removed 1 base at V and 8 bases at J, with 10 bases between. CDR3 length: 13 residues. CDR1 and CDR2 (germline): LGHDT, YNNKEL (reference sequence). The CDR3 nucleotides are TGTGCCAGCAGCCAAGGGCTAGCTGGTACGCAGTATTTT. It yields the protein CASSQGLAGTQYF.

V gene TRBV7-9 combines with J gene TRBJ2-1; TRBD2 agrees at 8 bases. V shed 1 base and J 10 bases; nucleotides not matched to a gene: 6. The CDR3 contains 14 residues. The germline V gene has CDR1 SEHNR and CDR2 FQNEAQ (reference sequence). CDR3 in amino acids: CASSLVGTRSEQFF. CDR3 in DNA: TGTGCCAGCAGCTTAGTTGGGACTAGATCAGAGCAGTTCTTC.

The rearrangement links TRBV6-1 to TRBJ1-2; TRBD1 matches at 7 bases. The V segment lost 3 bases and the J segment 5 bases; nucleotides outside the gene matches: 3. The V gene's germline CDR1 is MNHNS and CDR2 SASEGT. The CDR3 extends over 13 amino acids. CDR3 coding DNA: TGTGCCAGCAGTGAGACAGGGCGATATGGCTACACCTTC. Translation: CASSETGRYGYTF.

V is TRBV9 and J is TRBJ2-1, with a tentative D call TRBD2 (5 bases). The CDR3 consists of 15 residues. Germline assignment: CDR1 SGDLS and CDR2 YYNGEE. V was pared by 0 bases and J by 8 bases, with 15 bases between. The CDR3 DNA reads as TGTGCCAGCAGCGTAGGCTCTACCAACGGGGATGAGCAGTTCTTC. Its protein is CASSVGSTNGDEQFF.

In DNA form, the CDR3 reads TGTGCCAGTAGTTATCCGTCAGGAGCGGGCTCAGATACGCAGTATTTT. The encoded protein is CASSYPSGAGSDTQYF. This rearrangement joins TRBV19 to TRBJ2-3, with a possible D match to TRBD2 (6 bases). Germline CDR1 is LNHDA and CDR2 is SQIVND (reference sequence). The CDR3 is 16 amino acids. Trimming took 5 bases from V and 4 from J, leaving 19 bases between them.

The V gene is TRBV2, the J gene TRBJ2-1; 7 nucleotides match TRBD2. Trimming cost V 4 bases and J 1 base; bases outside gene matches: 4. The CDR3 covers 15 residues. In germline, CDR1 is SNHLY, CDR2 FYNNEI. CDR3 in amino acids: CASSGTSGSYNEQFF. The CDR3, as DNA: TGTGCCAGCAGTGGGACTAGTGGGTCCTACAATGAGCAGTTCTTC.

This chain joins TRBV11-2 and TRBJ2-1, with TRBD2 identical over 7 bases. Looked up from germline, CDR1 is SGHAT and CDR2 is FQNNGV. J was trimmed by 5 bases and V by 5 bases; bases with no gene match: 18. The CDR3 runs to 18 residues. The CDR3 region has the DNA TGTGCCAGCAGCAAAGGCTGGTCTAGCGGACCTTCACACAATGAGCAGTTCTTC. Translating it yields CASSKGWSSGPSHNEQFF.

The table lists this clone with a count of one. The chain uses TRBV5-1 and TRBJ2-5; 14 bases align to TRBD2. Trimming took 3 bases from V and 2 from J; bases not matched to a gene: 9. CDR3 length: 18 amino acids. Germline V lookup: CDR1 SGHRS, CDR2 YFSETQ. CDR3: CASSSGLAGGGVQETQYF. The CDR3 region has the DNA TGCGCCAGCAGCTCAGGACTAGCGGGGGGTGGTGTGCAAGAGACCCAGTACTTC.

This clone was seen only once. The V and J genes are TRBV5-1 and TRBJ1-1; 11 nucleotides line up with TRBD1. V shed 4 bases, J shed 4 bases, and the junction held 6 bases outside the gene matches. The CDR3 totals 15 residues. Germline V gene sequence: CDR1 SGHRS, CDR2 YFSETQ. The CDR3 reads CASSLGGQGGTEAFF. The CDR3 DNA sequence: TGCGCCAGCAGCCTAGGGGGACAGGGGGGCACTGAAGCTTTCTTT.

The chain carries TRBV15 and TRBJ1-5; 10 nucleotides agree with TRBD1. V shed 5 bases and J 4 bases; nucleotides not matched to a gene: 2. Germline values: CDR1 LNHNV, CDR2 YYDKDF (reference sequence). This CDR3 is 14 amino acids long. CDR3 residues: CATSGQGGNQPQHF. In DNA, the CDR3 is TGTGCCACCAGCGGACAGGGGGGTAATCAGCCCCAGCATTTT.

This clone showed up just once. The chain is built from TRBV5-6 and TRBJ2-1; 8 bases map to TRBD2. Germline lookup yields CDR1 SGHDT and CDR2 YYEEEE. This CDR3 has 15 amino acids. The trim removed 0 bases at V and 6 bases at J, leaving 5 bases unmatched. The CDR3 region is CASSLVGTSRNEQFF. The DNA for the CDR3 is TGTGCCAGCAGCTTGGTGGGGACTAGTCGCAATGAGCAGTTCTTC.

This clone was counted a single time. This sequence joins TRBV6-1 and TRBJ1-4; D call uncertain. V lost 3 bases and J 0 bases, leaving 11 bases between the germline ends. Per germline, CDR1 MNHNS and CDR2 SASEGT. This CDR3 is built from 16 residues. The CDR3 region has the DNA TGTGCCAGCAGTGACCCTCGTGGAGCAACTAATGAAAAACTGTTTTTT. The encoded protein is CASSDPRGATNEKLFF.

The V gene is TRBV6-5, the J gene TRBJ1-1; D gene uncertain. CDR1 MNHEY and CDR2 SVGAGI come from the germline V gene. The V end lost 6 bases, the J end lost 2 bases, and 13 bases lay between the germline ends. The CDR3 is 14 residues long. CDR3 amino acids: CASRAPSVNTEAFF. Here the CDR3 DNA reads TGTGCCAGCAGAGCGCCTTCGGTAAACACTGAAGCTTTCTTT.

The chain has TRBV27 and TRBJ2-1; D may be TRBD2 (7 bases). Germline V CDR1 and CDR2: MNHEY, SMNVEV (reference sequence). Trimming removed 0 bases at V and 12 bases at J, with 12 bases between. The CDR3 is 13 residues long. CDR3 residues: CASSLSGGGRQFF. Written as DNA, the CDR3 is TGTGCCAGCAGTTTATCCGGCGGGGGCCGGCAGTTCTTC.

The V gene is TRBV5-1, the J gene TRBJ1-1, with 9 nucleotides matching TRBD1. The CDR3 covers 16 residues. The germline V gene has CDR1 SGHRS and CDR2 YFSETQ. Germline trimming cut 2 bases from V and 1 base from J; bases unmatched to any gene: 6. The CDR3 nucleotides read TGCGCCAGCAGCTTAGGACAGGGGAGCAGGAACACTGAAGCTTTCTTT. It translates to CASSLGQGSRNTEAFF.

The chain joins TRBV7-8 to TRBJ1-3, with D maybe TRBD1 (6 bases). V shed 1 base and J shed 4 bases, with 20 bases lying between them. This CDR3 is built from 18 residues. Germline CDR1 SGHVS, CDR2 FQNEAQ. The CDR3 DNA sequence: TGTGCCAGCAGCTTAGTTCGATCAGGGGCTGGTGGAGGAAACACCATATATTTT. It yields the protein CASSLVRSGAGGGNTIYF.

This sequence joins TRBV9 and TRBJ1-1; unclear D gene. Trimming left V 0 bases short and J 4 bases short, with 7 bases between. Germline CDR1 SGDLS, CDR2 YYNGEE. The CDR3 has 13 residues. The CDR3, as DNA: TGTGCCAGCAGCGTAGCTTTCGGCACTGAAGCTTTCTTT. This sequence encodes CASSVAFGTEAFF.

The chain uses TRBV4-1 and TRBJ2-3; no firm D call. Germline CDR1 is MGHRA and CDR2 is YSYEKL. With 0 bases removed from V and 5 bases from J, the gap between germline ends came to 12 bases. The CDR3 runs to 15 residues. The CDR3 here is CASSQEHPGLDTQYF. CDR3 DNA sequence: TGCGCCAGCAGCCAAGAGCATCCGGGTCTAGATACGCAGTATTTT.

The genes are TRBV19 and TRBJ2-3, with 7 positions matching TRBD1. The J segment lost 3 bases and the V segment lost 5 bases, leaving 2 bases of the junction unmatched. This CDR3 comprises 13 residues. Germline-derived CDR1 and CDR2 are LNHDA and SQIVND (reference sequence). As DNA, the CDR3 is TGTGCCAGTAGTCCGGGACAGACAGATACGCAGTATTTT. Protein: CASSPGQTDTQYF.

The chain employs TRBV7-5 and TRBJ2-1; the table calls TRBD2, which could not be checked here. TRBV7-5 is a pseudogene segment. The length of the CDR3 is 12 residues. The CDR3 loop reads CSGWDLYNEQFF. The CDR3 DNA is TGTTCAGGCTGGGACTTATACAATGAGCAGTTCTTC.

This clone was picked up one time. The J gene is TRBJ1-1, the V gene TRBV9, with TRBD1 identical over 8 bases. The CDR3 spans 16 residues. The V gene end was trimmed by 0 bases and the J gene end by 0 bases; junction bases not matched to a gene: 4. Germline values: CDR1 SGDLS, CDR2 YYNGEE. The CDR3 nucleotides are TGTGCCAGCAGCGTAGGGACAGGGCTTATGAACACTGAAGCTTTCTTT. As protein: CASSVGTGLMNTEAFF.